Listed here are 2 T cell receptor beta chains from one sample, sequenced in a study of T cells after yellow fever vaccination. TCRdb re-called the 5' RACE reads with MiXCR, one entry per CDR3 protein. Of over 150,000 distinct CDR3 sequences in the sample, 6% to 7.5% were seen once. This sample comprised CD4+ T cells sorted from PBMCs, obtained 4 to 6 days after the first yellow fever vaccination. These receptors were collected from a man aged 18 to 29 who received the YFV17D yellow fever vaccine.

This clonotype was detected only a few times. The J gene is TRBJ1-1, the V gene TRBV5-1; D is ambiguous. Trimming removed 6 bases at V and 6 bases at J, with 18 bases between. Germline lookup yields CDR1 SGHRS and CDR2 YFSETQ. This CDR3 spans 14 amino acids. The CDR3 is CASNGDISSSEAFF. DNA of the CDR3: TGCGCCAGCAACGGAGACATTTCATCTTCTGAAGCTTTCTTT.

This chain uses TRBV7-2 with TRBJ1-3, with a tentative D call TRBD1 (6 bases). The germline V and J ends were trimmed by 3 bases and 2 bases, with 11 bases remaining between them. This CDR3 is 15 amino acids long. Germline V lookup: CDR1 SGHTA, CDR2 FQGNSA. This CDR3 is CASSFTGTPGNTIYF. Written as DNA, the CDR3 is TGTGCCAGCAGCTTTACAGGGACCCCTGGAAACACCATATATTTT.